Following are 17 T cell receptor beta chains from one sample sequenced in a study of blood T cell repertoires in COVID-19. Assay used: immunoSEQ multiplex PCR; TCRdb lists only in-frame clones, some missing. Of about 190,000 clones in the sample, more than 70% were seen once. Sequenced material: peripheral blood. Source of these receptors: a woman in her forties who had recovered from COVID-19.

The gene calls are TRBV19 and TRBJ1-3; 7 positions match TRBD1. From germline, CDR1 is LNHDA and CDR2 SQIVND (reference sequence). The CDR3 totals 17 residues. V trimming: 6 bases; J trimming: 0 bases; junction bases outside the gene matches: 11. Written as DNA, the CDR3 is TGTGCCAGTAGGGCTGGTGGACAGGTCAGCTCTGGAAACACCATATATTTT. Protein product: CASRAGGQVSSGNTIYF.

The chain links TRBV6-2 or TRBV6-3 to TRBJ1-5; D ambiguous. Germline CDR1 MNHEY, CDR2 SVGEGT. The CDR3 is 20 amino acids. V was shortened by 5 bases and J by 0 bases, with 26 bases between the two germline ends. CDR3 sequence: CASSKPLRGALKPSNQPQHF. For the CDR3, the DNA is TGTGCCAGCAGTAAACCTCTCCGGGGTGCACTCAAACCTAGCAATCAGCCCCAGCATTTT.

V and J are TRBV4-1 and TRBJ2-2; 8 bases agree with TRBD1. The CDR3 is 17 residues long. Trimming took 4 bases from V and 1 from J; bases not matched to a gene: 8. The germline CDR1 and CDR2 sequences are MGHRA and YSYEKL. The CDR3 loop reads CASSRAPGQENTGELFF. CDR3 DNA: TGCGCCAGCAGCCGCGCCCCGGGACAGGAGAACACCGGGGAGCTGTTTTTT.

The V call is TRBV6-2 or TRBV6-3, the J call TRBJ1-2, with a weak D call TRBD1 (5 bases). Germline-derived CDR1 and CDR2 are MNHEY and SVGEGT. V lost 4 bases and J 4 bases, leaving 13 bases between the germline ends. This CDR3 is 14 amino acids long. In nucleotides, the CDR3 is TGTGCCAGCAGTTTGACAGCCGACACCTATGGCTACACCTTC. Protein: CASSLTADTYGYTF.

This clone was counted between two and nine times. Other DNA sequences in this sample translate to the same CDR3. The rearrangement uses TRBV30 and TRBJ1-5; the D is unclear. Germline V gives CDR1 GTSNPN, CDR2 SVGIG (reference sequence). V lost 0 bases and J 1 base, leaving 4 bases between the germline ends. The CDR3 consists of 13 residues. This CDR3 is CAWSVRSNQPQHF. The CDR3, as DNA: TGTGCCTGGAGTGTACGGAGCAATCAGCCCCAGCATTTT.

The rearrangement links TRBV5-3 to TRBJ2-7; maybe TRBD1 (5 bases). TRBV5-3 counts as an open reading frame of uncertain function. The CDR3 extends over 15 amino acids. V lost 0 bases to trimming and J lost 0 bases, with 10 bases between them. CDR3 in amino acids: CARSLGRACSYEQYF. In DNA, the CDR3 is TGTGCCAGAAGCTTGGGCAGGGCCTGCTCCTACGAGCAGTACTTC.

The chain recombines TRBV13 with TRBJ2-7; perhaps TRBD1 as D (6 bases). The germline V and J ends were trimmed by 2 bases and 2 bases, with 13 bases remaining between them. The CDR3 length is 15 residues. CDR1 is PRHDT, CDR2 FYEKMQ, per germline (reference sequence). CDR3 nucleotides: TGTGCCAGCAGCTTAAGACAGGCGGCTCCCTACGAGCAGTACTTC. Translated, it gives CASSLRQAAPYEQYF.

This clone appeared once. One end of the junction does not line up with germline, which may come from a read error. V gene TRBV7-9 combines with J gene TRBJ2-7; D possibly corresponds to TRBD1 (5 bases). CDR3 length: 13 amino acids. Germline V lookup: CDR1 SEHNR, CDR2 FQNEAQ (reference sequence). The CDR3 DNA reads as TGTGCCAGCAGCCGTAAGGACACCTCCGCCGAATCCTTC. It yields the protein CASSRKDTSAESF.

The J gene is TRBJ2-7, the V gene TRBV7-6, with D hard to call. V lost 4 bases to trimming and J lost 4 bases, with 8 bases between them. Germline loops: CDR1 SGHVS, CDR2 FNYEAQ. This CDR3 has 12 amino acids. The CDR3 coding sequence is TGTGCCAGCAGCTCAGAGGTATACGAGCAGTACTTC. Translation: CASSSEVYEQYF.

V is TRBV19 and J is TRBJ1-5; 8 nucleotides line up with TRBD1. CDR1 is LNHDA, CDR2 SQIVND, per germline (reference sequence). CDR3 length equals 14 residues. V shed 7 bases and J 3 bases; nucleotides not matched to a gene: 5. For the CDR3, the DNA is TGTGCCAGTAACGGACAGGGCCTCAATCAGCCCCAGCATTTT. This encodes CASNGQGLNQPQHF.

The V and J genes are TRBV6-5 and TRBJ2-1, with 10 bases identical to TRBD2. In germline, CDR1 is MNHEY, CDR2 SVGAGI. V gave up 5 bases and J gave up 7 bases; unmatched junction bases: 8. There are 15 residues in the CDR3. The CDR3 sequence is CASSPLAGEGNEQFF. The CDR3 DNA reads TGTGCCAGCAGTCCGCTAGCGGGGGAAGGTAATGAGCAGTTCTTC.

CDR3 loop: CASSLELAGKGGEQFF. The DNA for the CDR3 is TGTGCCAGCAGCTTAGAACTAGCGGGAAAAGGGGGTGAGCAGTTCTTC. The J gene is TRBJ2-1, the V gene TRBV7-2; 10 bases agree with TRBD2. Trimming removed 1 base from V and 9 bases from J; junction bases left unmatched: 9. Per the germline V gene, CDR1 is SGHTA and CDR2 is FQGNSA. The CDR3 covers 16 residues. The full variable domain, with the rest looked up from reference TRBV7-2 and TRBJ2-1, is GAGVSQSPSNKVTEKGKDVELRCDPISGHTALYWYRQSLGQGLEFLIYFQGNSAPDKSGLPSDRFSAERTGGSVSTLTIQRTQQEDSAVYLCASSLELAGKGGEQFFGPGTRLTVL.

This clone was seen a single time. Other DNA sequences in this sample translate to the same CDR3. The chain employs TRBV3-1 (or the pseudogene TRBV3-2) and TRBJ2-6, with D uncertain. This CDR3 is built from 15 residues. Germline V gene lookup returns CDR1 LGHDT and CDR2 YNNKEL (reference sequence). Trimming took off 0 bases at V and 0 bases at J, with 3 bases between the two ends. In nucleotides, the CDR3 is TGTGCCAGCAGCCAAGACCTCTCTGGGGCCAACGTCCTGACTTTC. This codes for CASSQDLSGANVLTF.

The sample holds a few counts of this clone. In DNA, the CDR3 is TGTGCCAGCAGCCCCCGACTAGCGGGAGAAGGGTTCCTCGAGCAGTACTTC. Translated: CASSPRLAGEGFLEQYF. The chain links TRBV7-9 to TRBJ2-7; 12 positions match TRBD2. The CDR3 spans 17 residues. After removal of 5 bases from V and 6 bases from J, the junction contained 14 bases not matched to a gene. CDR1 is SEHNR and CDR2 is FQNEAQ in the germline V gene (reference sequence).

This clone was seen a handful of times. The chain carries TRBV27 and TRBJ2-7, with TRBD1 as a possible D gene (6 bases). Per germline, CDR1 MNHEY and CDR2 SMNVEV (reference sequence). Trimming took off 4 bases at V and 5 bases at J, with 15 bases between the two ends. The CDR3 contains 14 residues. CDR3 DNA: TGTGCCAGCAGTTCGAACCAGGGGATCAACGAGCAGTACTTC. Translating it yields CASSSNQGINEQYF.

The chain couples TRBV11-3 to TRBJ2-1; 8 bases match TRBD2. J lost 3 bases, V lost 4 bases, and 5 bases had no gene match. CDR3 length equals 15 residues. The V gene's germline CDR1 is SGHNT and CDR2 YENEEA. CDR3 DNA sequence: TGTGCCAGCAGCTCACGTAGCGGGAACTACAATGAGCAGTTCTTC. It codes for CASSSRSGNYNEQFF.

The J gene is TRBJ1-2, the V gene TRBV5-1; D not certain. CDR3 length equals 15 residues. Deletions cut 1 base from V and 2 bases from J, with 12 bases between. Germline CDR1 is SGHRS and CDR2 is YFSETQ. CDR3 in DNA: TGCGCCAGCAGCTTGACCGGGGTGAAGAACTATGGCTACACCTTC. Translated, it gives CASSLTGVKNYGYTF.